This T cell receptor beta chain stems from a study of blood T cell repertoires in COVID-19. CDR1 and CDR2 from the germline V gene are MNHEY and SVGAGI. The CDR3 extends over 13 amino acids. Trimming removed 7 bases from V and 7 bases from J; junction bases left unmatched: 7. The protocol was immunoSEQ multiplex PCR, while the TCRdb copy is restricted to in-frame clones and leaves out a portion. Of approximately 270,000 clones in the sample, roughly nine tenths are singletons; the top ten hold less than 2%. This receptor was identified in a woman in her fifties or sixties who had recovered from COVID-19. Sequenced sample: PBMCs or T cells enriched from blood (not recorded which). The chain couples TRBV6-5 to TRBJ2-1; 7 bases line up with TRBD2. The CDR3, as DNA: TGTGCCAGCAACCCGGGGGGAGGTAATGAGCAGTTCTTC. Its protein is CASNPGGGNEQFF.